This T cell receptor beta chain was retrieved from a study of shared clonotypes between healthy human individuals. Study-level points and caveats: Naive subsets tended to show greater estimated richness than memory subsets. Shared across several donors were roughly 4.8% of the naive CD4 clonotypes.

This CDR3 is built from 14 residues. V trimming: 8 bases; J trimming: 3 bases; junction bases outside the gene matches: 8. From germline, CDR1 is LGHNA and CDR2 YNFKEQ. DNA at 150 to 200 ng, tens of thousands of T cell genomes, went into sorted-subset replicate PCRs. This table comes from immunoSEQ multiplex PCR, and its TCRdb copy is limited to in-frame clones, with some not included. The sample contains roughly 1,500,000 clones, 97% to 99% of which appear only once. As concerns this clone: Its antigen is not known.

The rearrangement links TRBV4-2 to TRBJ2-7, with 9 bases identical to TRBD1. This clonotype originated in a man in his thirties or forties in good health. The material sequenced was naive CD4+ T cells sorted from blood. Subset reported: CD45RA+ positively selected. DNA of the CDR3: TGTGCCAGCGCTTCCGGGACAGGGAACTACGAGCAGTACTTC. It is translated as CASASGTGNYEQYF.